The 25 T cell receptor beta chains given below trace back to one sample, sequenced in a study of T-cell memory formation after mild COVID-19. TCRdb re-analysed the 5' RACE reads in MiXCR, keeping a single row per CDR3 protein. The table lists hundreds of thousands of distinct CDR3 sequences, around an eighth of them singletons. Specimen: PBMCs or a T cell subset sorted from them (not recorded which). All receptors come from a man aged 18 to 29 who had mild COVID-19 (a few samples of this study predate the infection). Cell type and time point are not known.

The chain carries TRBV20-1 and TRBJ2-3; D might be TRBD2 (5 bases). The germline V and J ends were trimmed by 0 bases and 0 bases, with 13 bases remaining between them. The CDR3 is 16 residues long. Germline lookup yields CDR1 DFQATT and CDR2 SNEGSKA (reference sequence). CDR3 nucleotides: TGCAGTGCTAGAGATTGGCTAGCAAAGAGCACAGATACGCAGTATTTT. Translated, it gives CSARDWLAKSTDTQYF.

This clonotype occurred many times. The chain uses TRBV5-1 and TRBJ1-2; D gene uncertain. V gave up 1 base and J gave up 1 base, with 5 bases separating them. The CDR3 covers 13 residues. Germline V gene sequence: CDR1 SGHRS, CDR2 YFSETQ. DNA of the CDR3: TGCGCCAGCAGCTTGAACAATAACTATGGCTACACCTTC. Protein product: CASSLNNNYGYTF.

Written as DNA, the CDR3 is TGTGCCAGCAGCACGGCTAGCGGGGCGAGCACAGATACGCAGTATTTT. This translates into CASSTASGASTDTQYF. The rearrangement links TRBV4-2 to TRBJ2-3; 9 bases match TRBD2. V gave up 5 bases and J gave up 0 bases; unmatched junction bases: 6. CDR1 LGHNA and CDR2 YNFKEQ come from the germline V gene. There are 16 residues in the CDR3.

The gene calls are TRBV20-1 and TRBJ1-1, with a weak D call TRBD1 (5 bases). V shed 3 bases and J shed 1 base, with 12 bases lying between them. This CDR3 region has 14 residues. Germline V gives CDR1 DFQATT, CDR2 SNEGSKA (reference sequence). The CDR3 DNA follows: TGCAGTGCTAGTCAACAGGTCCGGAACACTGAAGCTTTCTTT. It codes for CSASQQVRNTEAFF.

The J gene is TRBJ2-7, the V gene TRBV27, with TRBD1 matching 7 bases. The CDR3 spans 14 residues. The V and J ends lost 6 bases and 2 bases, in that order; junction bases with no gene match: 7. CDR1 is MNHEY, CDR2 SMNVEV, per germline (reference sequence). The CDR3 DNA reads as TGTGCCAGCAGACAGGGGTGGGGGACCTACGAGCAGTACTTC. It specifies CASRQGWGTYEQYF.

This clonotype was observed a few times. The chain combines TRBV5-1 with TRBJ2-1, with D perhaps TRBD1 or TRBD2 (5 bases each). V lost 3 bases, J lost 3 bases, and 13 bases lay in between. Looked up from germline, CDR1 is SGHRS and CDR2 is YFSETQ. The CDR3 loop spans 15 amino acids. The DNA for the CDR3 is TGCGCCAGCAGCTGGGACGGACTGAACTACAATGAGCAGTTCTTC. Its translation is CASSWDGLNYNEQFF.

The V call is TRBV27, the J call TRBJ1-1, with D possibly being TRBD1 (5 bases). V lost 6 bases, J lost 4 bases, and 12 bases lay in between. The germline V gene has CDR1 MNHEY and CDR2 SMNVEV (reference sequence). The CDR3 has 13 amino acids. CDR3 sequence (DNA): TGTGCCAGCAGGGGAGGGGTAGGCACTGAAGCTTTCTTT. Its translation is CASRGGVGTEAFF.

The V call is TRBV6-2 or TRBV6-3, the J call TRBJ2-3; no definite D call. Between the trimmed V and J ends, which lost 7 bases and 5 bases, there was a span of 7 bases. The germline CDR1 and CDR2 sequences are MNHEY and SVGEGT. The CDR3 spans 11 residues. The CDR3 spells CASMLGDTQYF. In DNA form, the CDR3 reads TGTGCCAGCATGTTGGGAGATACGCAGTATTTT.

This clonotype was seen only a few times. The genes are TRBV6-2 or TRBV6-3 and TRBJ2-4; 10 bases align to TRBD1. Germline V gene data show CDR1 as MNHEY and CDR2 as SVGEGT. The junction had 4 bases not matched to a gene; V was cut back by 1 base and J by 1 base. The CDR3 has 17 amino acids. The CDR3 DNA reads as TGTGCCAGCAGTTACTTTCCGGGACAGGGGGCCAAAAACATTCAGTACTTC. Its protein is CASSYFPGQGAKNIQYF.

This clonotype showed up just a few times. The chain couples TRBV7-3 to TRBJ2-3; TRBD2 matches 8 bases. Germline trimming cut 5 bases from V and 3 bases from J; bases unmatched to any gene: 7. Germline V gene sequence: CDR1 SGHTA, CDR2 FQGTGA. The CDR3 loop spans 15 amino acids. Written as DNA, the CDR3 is TGTGCCAGCAGCCCCGGGGGGGCCGGGACAGATACGCAGTATTTT. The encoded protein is CASSPGGAGTDTQYF.

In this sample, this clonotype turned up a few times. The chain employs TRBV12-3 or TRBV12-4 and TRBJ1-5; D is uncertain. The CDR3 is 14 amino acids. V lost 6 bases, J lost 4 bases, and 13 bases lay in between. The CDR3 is CASRSQDGNQPQHF. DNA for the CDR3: TGTGCCAGCAGGAGCCAAGACGGGAATCAGCCCCAGCATTTT.

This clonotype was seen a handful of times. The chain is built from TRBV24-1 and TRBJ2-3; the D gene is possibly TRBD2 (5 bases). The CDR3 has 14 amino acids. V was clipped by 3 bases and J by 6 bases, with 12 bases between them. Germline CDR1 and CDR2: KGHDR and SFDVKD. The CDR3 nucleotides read TGTGCCACCAGTGATCGGAGTCGCGGGGATACGCAGTATTTT. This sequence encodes CATSDRSRGDTQYF.

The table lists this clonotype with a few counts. The CDR3 nucleotides read TGTGCCAGCAGTTACAGGTCAAGCGGGGGGCCAGGAGATACGCAGTATTTT. Translated, it gives CASSYRSSGGPGDTQYF. This chain uses TRBV6-2 or TRBV6-3 with TRBJ2-3, with 9 bases identical to TRBD2. The CDR3 length is 17 residues. The V segment lost 2 bases and the J segment 5 bases; nucleotides outside the gene matches: 11. Germline values: CDR1 MNHEY, CDR2 SVGEGT.

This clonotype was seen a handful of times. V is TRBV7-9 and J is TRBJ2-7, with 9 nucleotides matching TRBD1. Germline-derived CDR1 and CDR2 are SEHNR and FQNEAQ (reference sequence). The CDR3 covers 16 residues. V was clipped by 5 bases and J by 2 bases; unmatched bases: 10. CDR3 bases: TGTGCCAGCAGCCCGGACAGGGGTGAGAATCCCTACGAGCAGTACTTC. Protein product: CASSPDRGENPYEQYF. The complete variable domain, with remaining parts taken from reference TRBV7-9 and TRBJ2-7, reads DTGVSQNPRHKITKRGQNVTFRCDPISEHNRLYWYRQTLGQGPEFLTYFQNEAQLEKSRLLSDRFSAERPKGSFSTLEIQRTEQGDSAMYLCASSPDRGENPYEQYFGPGTRLTVT.

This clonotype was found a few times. CDR3 sequence reads: CASRDWDGETQYF. The CDR3, as DNA: TGTGCCAGCAGGGACTGGGATGGAGAGACCCAGTACTTC. The chain couples TRBV12-3 or TRBV12-4 to TRBJ2-5; a weak D match, TRBD2 (5 bases). Trimming took 6 bases from V and 4 from J, leaving 12 bases between them. The CDR3 covers 13 residues.

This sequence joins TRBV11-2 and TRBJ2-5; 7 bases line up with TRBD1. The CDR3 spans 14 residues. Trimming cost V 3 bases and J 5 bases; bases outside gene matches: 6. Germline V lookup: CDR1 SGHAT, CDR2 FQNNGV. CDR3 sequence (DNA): TGTGCCAGCAGCTTCCGACAGGGCTGGGAGACCCAGTACTTC. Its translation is CASSFRQGWETQYF.

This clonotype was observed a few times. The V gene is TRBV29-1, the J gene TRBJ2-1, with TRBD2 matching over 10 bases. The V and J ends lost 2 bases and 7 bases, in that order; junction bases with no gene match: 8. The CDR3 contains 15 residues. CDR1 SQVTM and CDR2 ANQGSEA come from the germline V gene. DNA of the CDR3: TGCAGCGTTGAAACTAGAGCGGGGGGGACGAATGAGCAGTTCTTC. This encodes CSVETRAGGTNEQFF.

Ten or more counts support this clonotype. As DNA, the CDR3 is TGCGCCAGCAGCCCAGAATTGATCCAGGGGGCCCTGAACACCGGGGAGCTGTTTTTT. This translates into CASSPELIQGALNTGELFF. The chain uses TRBV4-3 and TRBJ2-2; TRBD1 matches at 8 bases. Unmatched junction bases numbered 14, after V lost 4 bases and J lost 1 base. The CDR3 is made up of 19 amino acids. Germline-derived CDR1 and CDR2 are LGHNA and YSLEER.

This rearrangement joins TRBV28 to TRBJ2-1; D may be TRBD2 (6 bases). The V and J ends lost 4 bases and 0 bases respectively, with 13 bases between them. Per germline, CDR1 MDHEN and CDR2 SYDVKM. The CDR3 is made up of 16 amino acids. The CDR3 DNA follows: TGTGCCAGCAGTTCATCGGGGGTGTACTCCTACAATGAGCAGTTCTTC. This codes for CASSSSGVYSYNEQFF.

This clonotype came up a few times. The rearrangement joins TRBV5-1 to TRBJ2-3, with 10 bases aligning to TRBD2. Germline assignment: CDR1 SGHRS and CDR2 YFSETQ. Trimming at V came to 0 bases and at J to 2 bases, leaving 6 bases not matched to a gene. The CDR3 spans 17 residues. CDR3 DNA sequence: TGCGCCAGCAGCTTGGCCATAGCGGGGGGACCCACAGATACGCAGTATTTT. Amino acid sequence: CASSLAIAGGPTDTQYF.

CDR3 DNA sequence: TGTGCCAGCAGTTACCCATTGACCCAGGGACAGGGGAATTACCACTTT. Protein product: CASSYPLTQGQGNYHF. This rearrangement joins TRBV6-2 or TRBV6-3 to TRBJ1-6; 10 nucleotides agree with TRBD1. Germline loops: CDR1 MNHEY, CDR2 SVGEGT. The CDR3 is made up of 16 amino acids. V trimming: 2 bases; J trimming: 18 bases; junction bases outside the gene matches: 16.

CDR3 region: CASSLNLDAKNIQYF. Here the CDR3 DNA reads TGTGCCAGCAGCTTAAATCTCGACGCCAAAAACATTCAGTACTTC. The gene calls are TRBV7-9 and TRBJ2-4, with D unresolved. This CDR3 is built from 15 residues. Germline V CDR1 and CDR2: SEHNR, FQNEAQ (reference sequence). The ends were cut back, 2 bases at V and 1 base at J, with 9 bases in the middle.

The CDR3 DNA reads TGCGCCAGCAGCCAAGATCGGGGCAGGAGGAACACGCAGTATTTT. It specifies CASSQDRGRRNTQYF. This chain connects TRBV4-3 to TRBJ2-3, with D perhaps given as TRBD1 or TRBD2 (5 bases each). V dropped 0 bases and J dropped 9 bases, with 16 bases sitting between them. Germline loops: CDR1 LGHNA, CDR2 YSLEER. The CDR3 spans 15 residues.

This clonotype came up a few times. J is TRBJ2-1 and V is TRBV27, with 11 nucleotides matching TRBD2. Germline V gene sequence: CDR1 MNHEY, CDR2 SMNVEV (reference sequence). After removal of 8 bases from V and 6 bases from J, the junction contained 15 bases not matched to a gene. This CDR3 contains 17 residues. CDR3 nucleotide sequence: TGTGCCAGCGGTTCCACCGCACTAGCGGGGGCCATCAATGAGCAGTTCTTC. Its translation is CASGSTALAGAINEQFF.

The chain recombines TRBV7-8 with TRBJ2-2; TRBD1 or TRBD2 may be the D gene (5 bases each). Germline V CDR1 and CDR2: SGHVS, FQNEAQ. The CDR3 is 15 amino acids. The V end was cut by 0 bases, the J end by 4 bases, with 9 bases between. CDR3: CASSLAPGGTGELFF. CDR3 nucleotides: TGTGCCAGCAGCTTAGCCCCTGGGGGCACCGGGGAGCTGTTTTTT. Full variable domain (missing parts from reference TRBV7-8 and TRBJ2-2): GAGVSQSPRYKVAKRGQDVALRCDPISGHVSLFWYQQALGQGPEFLTYFQNEAQLDKSGLPSDRFFAERPEGSVSTLKIQRTQQEDSAVYLCASSLAPGGTGELFFGEGSRLTVL.